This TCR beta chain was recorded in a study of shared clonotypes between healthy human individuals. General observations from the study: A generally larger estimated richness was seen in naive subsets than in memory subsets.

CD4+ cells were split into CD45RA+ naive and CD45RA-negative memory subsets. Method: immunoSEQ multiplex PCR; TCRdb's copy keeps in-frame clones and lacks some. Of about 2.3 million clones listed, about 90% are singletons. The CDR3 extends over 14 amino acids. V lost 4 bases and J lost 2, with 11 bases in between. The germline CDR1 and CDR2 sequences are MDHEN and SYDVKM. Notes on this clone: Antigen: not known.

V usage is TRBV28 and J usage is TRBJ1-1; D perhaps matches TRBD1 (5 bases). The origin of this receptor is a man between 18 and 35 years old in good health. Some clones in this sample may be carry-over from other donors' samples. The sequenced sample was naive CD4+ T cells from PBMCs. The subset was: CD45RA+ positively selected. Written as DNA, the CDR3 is TGTGCCAGCAGTTCTCCAGGGATCAACACTGAAGCTTTCTTT. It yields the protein CASSSPGINTEAFF.